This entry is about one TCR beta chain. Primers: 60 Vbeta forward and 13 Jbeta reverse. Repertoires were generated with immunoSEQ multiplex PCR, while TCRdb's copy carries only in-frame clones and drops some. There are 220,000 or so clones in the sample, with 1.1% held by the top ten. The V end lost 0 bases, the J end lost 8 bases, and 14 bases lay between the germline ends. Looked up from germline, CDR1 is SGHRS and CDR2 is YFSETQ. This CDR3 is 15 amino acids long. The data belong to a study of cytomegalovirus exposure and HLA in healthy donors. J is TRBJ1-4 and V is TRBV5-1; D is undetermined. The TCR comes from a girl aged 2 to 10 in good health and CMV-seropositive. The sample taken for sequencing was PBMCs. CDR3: CASSLAATLEEKLFF. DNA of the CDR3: TGCGCCAGCAGCTTGGCCGCCACCCTGGAGGAAAAACTGTTTTTT. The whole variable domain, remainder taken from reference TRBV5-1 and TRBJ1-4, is KAGVTQTPRYLIKTRGQQVTLSCSPISGHRSVSWYQQTPGQGLQFLFEYFSETQRNKGNFPGRFSGRQFSNSRSEMNVSTLELGDSALYLCASSLAATLEEKLFFGSGTQLSVL.